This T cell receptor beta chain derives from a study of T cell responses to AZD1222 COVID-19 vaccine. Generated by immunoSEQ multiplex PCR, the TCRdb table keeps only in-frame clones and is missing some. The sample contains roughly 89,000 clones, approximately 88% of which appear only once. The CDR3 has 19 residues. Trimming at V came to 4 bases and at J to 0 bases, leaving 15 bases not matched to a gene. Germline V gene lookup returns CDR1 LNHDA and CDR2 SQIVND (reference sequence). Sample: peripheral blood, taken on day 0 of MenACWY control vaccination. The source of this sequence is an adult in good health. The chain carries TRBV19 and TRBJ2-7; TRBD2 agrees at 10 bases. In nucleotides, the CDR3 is TGTGCCAGTAGTACACGGACAGGGTGGACTAGCGGTTTCTCCTACGAGCAGTACTTC. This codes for CASSTRTGWTSGFSYEQYF.